These 10 T cell receptor beta chains share one sample of origin, sequenced in a study of CXCR3-negative and CXCR3-positive naive CD8 T cells. The authors made the TRB cDNA libraries by 5' RACE using UMI labels. TCRdb processed the 5' RACE reads again and assigns one entry to each CDR3 protein, with no DNA. The repertoire table contains 70,000 to 100,000 distinct CDR3 sequences. The specimen sequenced was naive CXCR3- CD8+ T cells from blood. The subset denotes: CD45RO-CCR7+CD27+CD95- naive CD8+ T cells lacking CXCR3 (TNR3-). The source is a human donor in good health. Some clones in this sample may be carry-over from other donors' samples.

The rearrangement joins TRBV4-2 to TRBJ2-1. Germline CDR1 LGHNA, CDR2 YNFKEQ. The CDR3 spans 13 residues. This chain's CDR3 is CASSGSSYNEQFF.

This chain connects TRBV6-2 or TRBV6-3 to TRBJ2-1. CDR3 length: 12 amino acids. Germline V gene lookup returns CDR1 MNHEY and CDR2 SVGEGT. CDR3 sequence reads: CASSSADNEQFF.

The chain employs TRBV7-3 and TRBJ2-7; without DNA, the TCRdb call of TRBD1 cannot be checked. Germline CDR1 is SGHTA and CDR2 is FQGTGA. CDR3 size: 14 residues. The CDR3: CASSLGQVGYEQYF.

V gene TRBV6-5 combines with J gene TRBJ2-1. This CDR3 comprises 12 residues. The germline CDR1 and CDR2 sequences are MNHEY and SVGAGI. The chain's CDR3 is CASSTGYNEQFF.

The V gene is TRBV7-6, the J gene TRBJ2-2; TCRdb proposes TRBD1, but this gene call is untestable without DNA. Germline lookup yields CDR1 SGHVS and CDR2 FNYEAQ. This CDR3 has 15 amino acids. The CDR3: CASSFRGAEAGELFF.

The chain recombines TRBV29-1 with TRBJ1-1; checking the TCRdb D call of TRBD1 is not possible without DNA. The CDR3 is 15 residues long. Germline CDR1 and CDR2: SQVTM and ANQGSEA. This CDR3 reads CSVERGGQGGTEAFF.

The chain links TRBV20-1 to TRBJ2-5; TCRdb outputs TRBD1, but without DNA this stays unchecked. CDR3 size: 14 residues. Germline CDR1 DFQATT, CDR2 SNEGSKA (reference sequence). CDR3 in amino acids: CSAGKTGTQETQYF.

V gene TRBV7-6 combines with J gene TRBJ2-7; TCRdb's D call of TRBD1 is untestable without DNA. The CDR3 consists of 14 residues. Germline lookup yields CDR1 SGHVS and CDR2 FNYEAQ. The CDR3 sequence: CASSTGPGGYEQYF. The entire variable domain, with the rest obtained from reference TRBV7-6 and TRBJ2-7, is as follows: GAGVSQSPRYKVTKRGQDVALRCDPISGHVSLYWYRQALGQGPEFLTYFNYEAQQDKSGLPNDRFSAERPEGSISTLTIQRTEQRDSAMYRCASSTGPGGYEQYFGPGTRLTVT.

The J gene is TRBJ2-7, the V gene TRBV12-3 or TRBV12-4; the D gene TCRdb calls, TRBD1, cannot be checked with no DNA. The CDR3 is 14 amino acids. CDR3 residues: CASSTGGGSYEQYF.

The rearrangement links TRBV6-5 to TRBJ1-5; TCRdb reports TRBD1, a call that lacks DNA to check it against. Germline V gene data show CDR1 as MNHEY and CDR2 as SVGAGI. This CDR3 spans 15 amino acids. This CDR3 is CASSYTRGVGQPQHF.